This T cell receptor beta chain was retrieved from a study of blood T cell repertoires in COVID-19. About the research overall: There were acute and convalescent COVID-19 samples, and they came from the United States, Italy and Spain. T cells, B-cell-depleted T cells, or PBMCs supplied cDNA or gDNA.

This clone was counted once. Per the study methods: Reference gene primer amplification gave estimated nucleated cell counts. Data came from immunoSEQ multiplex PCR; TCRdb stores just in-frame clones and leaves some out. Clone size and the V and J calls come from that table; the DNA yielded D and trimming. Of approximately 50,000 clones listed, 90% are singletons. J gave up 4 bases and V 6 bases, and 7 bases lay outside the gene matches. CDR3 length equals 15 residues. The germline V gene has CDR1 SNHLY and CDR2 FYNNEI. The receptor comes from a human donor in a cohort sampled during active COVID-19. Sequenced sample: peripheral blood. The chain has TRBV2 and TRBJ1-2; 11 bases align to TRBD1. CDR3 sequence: CASSLGQGAAYGYTF. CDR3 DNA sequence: TGTGCCAGCAGCTTAGGACAGGGGGCAGCCTATGGCTACACCTTC.